This T cell receptor (beta chain) was found in a study of CXCR3-negative and CXCR3-positive naive CD8 T cells. Regarding the study as a whole: Naive CXCR3-positive cells had TRB CDR3s more hydrophobic than those of CXCR3-negative naive cells.

A note on this clonotype: What it recognizes is unknown.

Sorts that each held 270,000 or so cells were run in triplicate for every CD8+ T cell subset. By phenotype, naive CD8+ T cells were CD45RO-CCR7+CD27+CD95-. This CDR3 is built from 15 residues. CDR1 SGDLS and CDR2 YYNGEE come from the germline V gene. UMI-labeled TRB cDNA libraries were prepared by 5' RACE. TCRdb re-called the 5' RACE reads and gives one entry per CDR3 protein, without DNA. In total, the table holds approximately 120,000 distinct CDR3 sequences. This chain joins TRBV9 and TRBJ2-7; TCRdb names TRBD1, which stays unverified in the absence of DNA. The sequence came from a human donor in good health. Some clones in this sample may be carry-over from other donors' samples. Sample: naive CXCR3+ CD8+ T cells from blood. The sample's subset: CD45RO-CCR7+CD27+CD95- naive CD8+ T cells expressing CXCR3 (TNR3+). This CDR3 reads CASSATGSGTYEQYF.